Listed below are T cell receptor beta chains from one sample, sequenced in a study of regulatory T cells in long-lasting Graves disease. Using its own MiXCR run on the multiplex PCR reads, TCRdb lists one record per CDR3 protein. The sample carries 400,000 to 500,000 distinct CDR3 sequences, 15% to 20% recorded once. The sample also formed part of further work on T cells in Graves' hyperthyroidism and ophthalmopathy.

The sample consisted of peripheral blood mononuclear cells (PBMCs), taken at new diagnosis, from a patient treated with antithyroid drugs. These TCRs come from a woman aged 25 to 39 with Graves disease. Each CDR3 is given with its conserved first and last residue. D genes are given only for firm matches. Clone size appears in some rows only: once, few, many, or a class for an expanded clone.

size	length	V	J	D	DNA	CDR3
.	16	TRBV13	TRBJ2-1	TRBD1	TGTGCCAGCAGCCCCCAAGACAGGGGGGCTTACAATGAGCAGTTCTTC	CASSPQDRGAYNEQFF
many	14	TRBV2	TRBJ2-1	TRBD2	TGTGCCAGCAGTAGGACTAGGACCAACAATGAGCAGTTCTTC	CASSRTRTNNEQFF
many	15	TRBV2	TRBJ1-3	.	TGTGCCAGCAGTGGTAGCACTGGCTCTGGAAACACCATATATTTT	CASSGSTGSGNTIYF
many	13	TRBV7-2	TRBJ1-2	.	TGTGCCAGCAGCTTCTGGGGGAACTCTGGCTACACCTTC	CASSFWGNSGYTF
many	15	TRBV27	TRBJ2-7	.	TGTGCCAGCACTCCCAAAGGGGGAGGACCTTACGAGCAGTACTTC	CASTPKGGGPYEQYF
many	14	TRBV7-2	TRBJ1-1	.	TGTGCCAGCAGCTTTTCCGGATTGAACACTGAAGCTTTCTTT	CASSFSGLNTEAFF
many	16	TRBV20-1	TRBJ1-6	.	TGCAGTGCTAGCCCCAGGGGAGTGGCCTATAATTCACCCCTCCACTTT	CSASPRGVAYNSPLHF
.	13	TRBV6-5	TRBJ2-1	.	TGTGCCAGCAGTTACTCGAGGAGCAATGAGCAGTTCTTC	CASSYSRSNEQFF
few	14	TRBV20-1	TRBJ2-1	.	TGCAGTGCTAGAGAGAGGACCAATCGGAATGAGCAGTTCTTC	CSARERTNRNEQFF
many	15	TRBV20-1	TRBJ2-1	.	TGCAGTGCTGCCCCTTATGGGAGCTCCTACAATGAGCAGTTCTTC	CSAAPYGSSYNEQFF
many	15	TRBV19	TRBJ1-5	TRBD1	TGTGCCAGTAGACGGTCCCGGGACAGCTATCAGCCCCAGCATTTT	CASRRSRDSYQPQHF
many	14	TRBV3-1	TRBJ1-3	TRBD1	TGTGCCAGCAGACAGGGGGGCTCTGGAAACACCATATATTTT	CASRQGGSGNTIYF
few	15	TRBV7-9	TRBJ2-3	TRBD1	TGTGCCAGCAGCTTTTCAGGGGGCTTTCCAGATACGCAGTATTTT	CASSFSGGFPDTQYF
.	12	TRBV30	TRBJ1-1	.	TGTGCCTGGAGCTGGGGGGGGACTGAAGCTTTCTTT	CAWSWGGTEAFF
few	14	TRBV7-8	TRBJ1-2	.	TGTGCCAGCAGCGTAGAGGCGGGGGGCGATGGCTACACCTTC	CASSVEAGGDGYTF
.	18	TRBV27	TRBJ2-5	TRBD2	TGTGCCAGCAGTCCAAGGACTAGCGGGAGGGCCGGTAAAGAGACCCAGTACTTC	CASSPRTSGRAGKETQYF
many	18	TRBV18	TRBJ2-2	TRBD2	TGTGCCAGCTCACCAATGTATCTAGCGGGAGCGAACACCGGGGAGCTGTTTTTT	CASSPMYLAGANTGELFF
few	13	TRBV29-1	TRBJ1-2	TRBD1	TGCAGCGTTCATCCGGGACAGGGCTATGGCTACACCTTC	CSVHPGQGYGYTF
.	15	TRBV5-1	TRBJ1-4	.	TGCGCCAGCAGCTCGAAGGGAGGATTGGGGGAAAAACTGTTTTTT	CASSSKGGLGEKLFF
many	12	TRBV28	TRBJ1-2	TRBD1	TGTGCCATCGGCGGGACAGACTATGGCTACACCTTC	CAIGGTDYGYTF
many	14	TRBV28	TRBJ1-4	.	TGTGCCAGCAGTGGGGGCCGTGGTCATGAAAAACTGTTTTTT	CASSGGRGHEKLFF
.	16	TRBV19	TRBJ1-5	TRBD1	TGTGCCAGTAGTACGTACAGGGGGCTCTTGGTTCAGCCCCAGCATTTT	CASSTYRGLLVQPQHF
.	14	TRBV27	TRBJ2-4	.	TGTGCCAGCAGTTTAGTGGGAGCGGGAAACATTCAGTACTTC	CASSLVGAGNIQYF
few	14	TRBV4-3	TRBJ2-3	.	TGCGCCAGCAGCCAAGAGGAGACGGTAGATACGCAGTATTTT	CASSQEETVDTQYF
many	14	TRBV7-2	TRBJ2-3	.	TGTGCCAGCAGCTTAAATGGTATCACAGATACGCAGTATTTT	CASSLNGITDTQYF
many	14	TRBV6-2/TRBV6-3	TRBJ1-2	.	TGTGCCAGCAGTTCTGCCGGGACCTCAAGCGGCTACACCTTC	CASSSAGTSSGYTF
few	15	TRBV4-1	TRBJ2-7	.	TGCGCCAGCAGCCCATATAGCGGAAACTCCTACGAGCAGTACTTC	CASSPYSGNSYEQYF
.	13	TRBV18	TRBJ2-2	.	TGTGCCAGCTCAGGGCAGACTACCGGGGAGCTGTTTTTT	CASSGQTTGELFF